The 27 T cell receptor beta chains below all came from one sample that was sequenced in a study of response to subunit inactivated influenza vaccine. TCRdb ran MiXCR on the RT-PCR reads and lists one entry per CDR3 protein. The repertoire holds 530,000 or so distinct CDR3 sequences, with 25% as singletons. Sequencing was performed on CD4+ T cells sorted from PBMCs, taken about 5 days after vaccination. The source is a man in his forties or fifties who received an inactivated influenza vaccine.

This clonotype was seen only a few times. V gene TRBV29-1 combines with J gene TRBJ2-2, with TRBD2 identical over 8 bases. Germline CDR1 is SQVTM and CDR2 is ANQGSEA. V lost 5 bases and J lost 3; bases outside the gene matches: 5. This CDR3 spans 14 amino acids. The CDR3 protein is CSVRSGSYTGELFF. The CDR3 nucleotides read TGCAGCGTTCGGAGCGGGAGTTACACCGGGGAGCTGTTTTTT.

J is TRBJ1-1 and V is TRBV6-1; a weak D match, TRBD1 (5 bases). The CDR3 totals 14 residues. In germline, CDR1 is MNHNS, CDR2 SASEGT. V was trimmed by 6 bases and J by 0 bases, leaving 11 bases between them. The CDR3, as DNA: TGTGCCAGCAGCGCGGGACGGATGAACACTGAAGCTTTCTTT. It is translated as CASSAGRMNTEAFF.

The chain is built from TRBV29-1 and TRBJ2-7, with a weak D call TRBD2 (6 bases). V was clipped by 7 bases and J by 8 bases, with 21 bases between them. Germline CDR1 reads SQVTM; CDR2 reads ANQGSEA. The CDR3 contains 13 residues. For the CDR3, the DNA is TGCAGCGCCTGTTGGGCGGGGAGTATCAAGCAGTACTTC. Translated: CSACWAGSIKQYF.

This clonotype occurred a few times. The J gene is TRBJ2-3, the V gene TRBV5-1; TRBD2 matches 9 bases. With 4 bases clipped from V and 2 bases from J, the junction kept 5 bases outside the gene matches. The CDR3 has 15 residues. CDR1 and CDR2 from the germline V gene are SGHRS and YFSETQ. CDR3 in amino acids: CASSDSGGVTDTQYF. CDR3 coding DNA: TGCGCCAGCAGCGATAGCGGGGGAGTCACAGATACGCAGTATTTT. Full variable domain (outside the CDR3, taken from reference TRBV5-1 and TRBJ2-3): KAGVTQTPRYLIKTRGQQVTLSCSPISGHRSVSWYQQTPGQGLQFLFEYFSETQRNKGNFPGRFSGRQFSNSRSEMNVSTLELGDSALYLCASSDSGGVTDTQYFGPGTRLTVL.

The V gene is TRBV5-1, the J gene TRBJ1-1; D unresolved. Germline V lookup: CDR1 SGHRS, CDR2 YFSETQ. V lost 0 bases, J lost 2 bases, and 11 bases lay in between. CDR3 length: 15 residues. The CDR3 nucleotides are TGCGCCAGCAGCTTGGGGACCCATCGTAACACTGAAGCTTTCTTT. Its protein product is CASSLGTHRNTEAFF.

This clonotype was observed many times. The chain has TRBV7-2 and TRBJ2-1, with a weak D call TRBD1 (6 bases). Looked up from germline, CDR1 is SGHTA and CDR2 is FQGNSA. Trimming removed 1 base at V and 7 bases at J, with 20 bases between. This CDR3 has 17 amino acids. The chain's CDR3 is CASSLGGTGSILNEQFF. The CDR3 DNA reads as TGTGCCAGCAGCTTAGGGGGCACAGGGTCCATTTTAAATGAGCAGTTCTTC.

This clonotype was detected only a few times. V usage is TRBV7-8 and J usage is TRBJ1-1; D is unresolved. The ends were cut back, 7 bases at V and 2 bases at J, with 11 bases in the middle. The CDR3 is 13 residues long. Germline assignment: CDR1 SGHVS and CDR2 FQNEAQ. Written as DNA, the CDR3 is TGTGCCAGCATGTTAGCGCGCAACACTGAAGCTTTCTTT. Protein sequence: CASMLARNTEAFF.

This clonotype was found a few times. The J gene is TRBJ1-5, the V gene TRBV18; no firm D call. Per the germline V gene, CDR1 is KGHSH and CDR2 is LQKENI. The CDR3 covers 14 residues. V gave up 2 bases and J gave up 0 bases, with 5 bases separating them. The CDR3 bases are TGTGCCAGCTCACCAGGGGTTAGCAATCAGCCCCAGCATTTT. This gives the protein CASSPGVSNQPQHF.

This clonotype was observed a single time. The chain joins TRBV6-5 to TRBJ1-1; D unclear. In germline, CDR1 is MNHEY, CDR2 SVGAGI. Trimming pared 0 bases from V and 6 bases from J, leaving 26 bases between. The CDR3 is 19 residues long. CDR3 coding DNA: TGTGCCAGCAGTTACTCAGGCTATAATCTTCGGACCCTCAGACCTGAAGCTTTCTTT. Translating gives CASSYSGYNLRTLRPEAFF.

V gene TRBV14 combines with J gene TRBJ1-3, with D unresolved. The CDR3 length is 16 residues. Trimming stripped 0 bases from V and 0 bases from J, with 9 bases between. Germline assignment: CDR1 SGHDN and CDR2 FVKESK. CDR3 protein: CASSQEIVLSGNTIYF. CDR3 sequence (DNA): TGTGCCAGCAGCCAAGAAATAGTCCTCTCTGGAAACACCATATATTTT.

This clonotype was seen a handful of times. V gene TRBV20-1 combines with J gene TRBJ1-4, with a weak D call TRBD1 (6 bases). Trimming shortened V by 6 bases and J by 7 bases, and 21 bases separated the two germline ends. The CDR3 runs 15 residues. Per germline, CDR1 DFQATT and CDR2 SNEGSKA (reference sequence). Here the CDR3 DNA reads TGCAGTGCCGTGCGAAGCGGGGGGCGCGGTGAAAAACTGTTTTTT. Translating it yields CSAVRSGGRGEKLFF.

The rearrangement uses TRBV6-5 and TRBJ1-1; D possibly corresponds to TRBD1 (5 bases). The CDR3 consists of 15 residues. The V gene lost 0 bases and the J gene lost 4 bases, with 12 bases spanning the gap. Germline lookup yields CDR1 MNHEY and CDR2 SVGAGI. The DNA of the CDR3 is TGTGCCAGCAGTTACTCGACCAGGGCTTTCACTGAAGCTTTCTTT. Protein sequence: CASSYSTRAFTEAFF.

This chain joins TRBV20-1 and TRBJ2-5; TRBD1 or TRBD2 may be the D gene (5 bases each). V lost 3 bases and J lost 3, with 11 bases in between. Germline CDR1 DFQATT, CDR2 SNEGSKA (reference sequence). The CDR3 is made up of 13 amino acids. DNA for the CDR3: TGCAGTGCTAGTCGTGGGGGAGAAGAGACCCAGTACTTC. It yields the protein CSASRGGEETQYF.

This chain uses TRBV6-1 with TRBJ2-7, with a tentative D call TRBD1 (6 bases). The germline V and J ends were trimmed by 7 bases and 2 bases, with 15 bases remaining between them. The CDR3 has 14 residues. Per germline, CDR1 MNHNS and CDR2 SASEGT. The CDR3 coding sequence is TGTGCCAGCACCTACAGGGTACCGCCCTACGAGCAGTACTTC. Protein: CASTYRVPPYEQYF.

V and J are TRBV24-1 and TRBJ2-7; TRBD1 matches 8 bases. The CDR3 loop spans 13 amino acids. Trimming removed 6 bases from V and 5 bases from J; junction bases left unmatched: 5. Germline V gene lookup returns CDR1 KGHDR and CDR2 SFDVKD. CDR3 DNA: TGTGCCACCAGTCAGGGGGCCATCCACGAGCAGTACTTC. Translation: CATSQGAIHEQYF.

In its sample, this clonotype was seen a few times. The CDR3 DNA reads as TGCAGTGCTCCCAAACCGGCGGCAGATACGCAGTATTTT. This translates into CSAPKPAADTQYF. V and J are TRBV20-1 and TRBJ2-3; D gene ambiguous. V was clipped by 5 bases and J by 4 bases, with 13 bases between them. Germline V gives CDR1 DFQATT, CDR2 SNEGSKA (reference sequence). This CDR3 spans 13 amino acids.

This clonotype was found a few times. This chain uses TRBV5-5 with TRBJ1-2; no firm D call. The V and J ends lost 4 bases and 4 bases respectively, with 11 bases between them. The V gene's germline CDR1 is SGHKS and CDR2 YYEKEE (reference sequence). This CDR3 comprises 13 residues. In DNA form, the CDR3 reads TGTGCCAGCAGCATTCACGGACTCTATGGCTACACCTTC. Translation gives CASSIHGLYGYTF.

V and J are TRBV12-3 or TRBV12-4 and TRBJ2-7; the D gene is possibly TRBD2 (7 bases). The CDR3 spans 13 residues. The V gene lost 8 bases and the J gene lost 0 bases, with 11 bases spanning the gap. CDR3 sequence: CASSRGGSYEQYF. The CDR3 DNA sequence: TGTGCCAGCTCGAGGGGGGGCTCCTACGAGCAGTACTTC.

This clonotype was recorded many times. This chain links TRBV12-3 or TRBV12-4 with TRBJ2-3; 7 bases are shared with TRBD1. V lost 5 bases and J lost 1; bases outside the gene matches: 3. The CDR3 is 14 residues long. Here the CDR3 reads CASSRTGRTDTQYF. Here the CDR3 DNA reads TGTGCCAGCAGTAGGACAGGTCGCACAGATACGCAGTATTTT.

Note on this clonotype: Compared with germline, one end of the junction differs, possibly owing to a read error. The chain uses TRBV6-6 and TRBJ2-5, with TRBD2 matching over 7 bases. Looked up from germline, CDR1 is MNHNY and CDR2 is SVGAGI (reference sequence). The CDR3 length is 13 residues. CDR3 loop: CGSTLGGSQTQYF. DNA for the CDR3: TGTGGCAGCACCCTGGGGGGGTCGCAGACCCAGTACTTC.

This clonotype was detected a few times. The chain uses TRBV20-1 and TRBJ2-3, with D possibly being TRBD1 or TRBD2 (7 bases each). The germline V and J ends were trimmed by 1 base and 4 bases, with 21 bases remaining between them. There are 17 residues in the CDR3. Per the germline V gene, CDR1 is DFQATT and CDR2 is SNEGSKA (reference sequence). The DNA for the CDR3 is TGCAGTGCTAGAGCCTCAGGGGGAGGGCGGTATGCAGATACGCAGTATTTT. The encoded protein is CSARASGGGRYADTQYF.

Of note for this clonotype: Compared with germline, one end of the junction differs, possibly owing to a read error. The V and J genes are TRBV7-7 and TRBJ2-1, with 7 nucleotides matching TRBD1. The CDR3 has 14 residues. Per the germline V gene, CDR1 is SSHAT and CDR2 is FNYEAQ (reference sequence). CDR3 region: CASSPGQMINEQFF. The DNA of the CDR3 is TGTGCTAGCAGTCCGGGACAGATGATCAATGAGCAGTTCTTC.

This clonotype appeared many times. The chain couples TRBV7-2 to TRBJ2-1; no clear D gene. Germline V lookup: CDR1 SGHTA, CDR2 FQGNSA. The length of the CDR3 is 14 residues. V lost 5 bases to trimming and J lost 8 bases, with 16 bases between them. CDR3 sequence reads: CASSLRAHSDEQFF. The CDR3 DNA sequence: TGTGCCAGCAGCCTACGGGCGCACAGCGATGAGCAGTTCTTC.

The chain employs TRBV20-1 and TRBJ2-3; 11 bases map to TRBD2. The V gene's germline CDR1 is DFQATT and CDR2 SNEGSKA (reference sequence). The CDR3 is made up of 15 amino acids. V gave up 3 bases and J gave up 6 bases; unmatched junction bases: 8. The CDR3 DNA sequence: TGCAGTGCTAGTAGCGGGAGGGAAAGAAGGGATACGCAGTATTTT. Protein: CSASSGRERRDTQYF.

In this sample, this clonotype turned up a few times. The CDR3: CASSLAPGQSEKLFF. The CDR3 DNA follows: TGTGCCAGCAGCTTAGCCCCGGGGCAGTCTGAAAAACTGTTTTTT. V gene TRBV7-2 combines with J gene TRBJ1-4, with D possibly TRBD1 on 5 matching bases. CDR3 length: 15 residues. Germline CDR1 is SGHTA and CDR2 is FQGNSA. Trimming took off 0 bases at V and 7 bases at J, with 12 bases between the two ends.

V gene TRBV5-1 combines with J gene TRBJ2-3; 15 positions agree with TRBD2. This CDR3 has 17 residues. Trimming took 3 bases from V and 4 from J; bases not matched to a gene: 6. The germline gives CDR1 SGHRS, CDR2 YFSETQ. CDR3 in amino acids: CASSYGTSGGIPDTQYF. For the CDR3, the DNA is TGCGCCAGCAGCTACGGGACTAGCGGGGGGATTCCAGATACGCAGTATTTT.

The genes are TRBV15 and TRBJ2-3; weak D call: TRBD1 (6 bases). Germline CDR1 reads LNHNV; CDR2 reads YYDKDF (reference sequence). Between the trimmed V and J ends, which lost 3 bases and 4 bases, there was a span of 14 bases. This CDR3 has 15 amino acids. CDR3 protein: CATSRAREGADTQYF. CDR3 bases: TGTGCCACCAGCAGGGCGCGAGAGGGGGCAGATACGCAGTATTTT.